This T cell receptor (beta chain) was obtained from a study of HIV-infected patients and healthy controls. Study results and limitations: When repertoires were size-matched, rare events in HIV-infected data became overweighted. HIV-infected patients and controls differed significantly in mean usage of eight alpha and eight beta V genes. Healthy controls shared more CDR3 sequences between individuals than HIV-infected patients did.

No cell fractionation was done, so the repertoire covers all unsorted peripheral blood T cells. The CDR3 contains 14 residues. Germline V gives CDR1 LNHDA, CDR2 SQIVND (reference sequence). Trimming pared 9 bases from V and 4 bases from J, leaving 18 bases between. Around 0.5 ug RNA was reverse transcribed with alpha and beta constant-region primers. Alpha and beta chain libraries were made separately by chain-specific third strand synthesis with multiplexing indices. MiXCR was run by TCRdb on the 5' RACE reads, yielding one entry per CDR3 protein. The sample holds more than 4,500 distinct CDR3 sequences; roughly 10% are singletons and the top ten take 12%. Regarding this clonotype: Antigen: not known.

V and J are TRBV19 and TRBJ1-1; D gene uncertain. The source material was blood, sampled before antiretroviral therapy. This receptor was obtained from an adult with HIV infection. CDR3 nucleotide sequence: TGTGCCAGCCAGGACCGGGCATCTGGCACTGAAGCTTTCTTT. It codes for CASQDRASGTEAFF.